The 9 T cell receptor beta chains given below trace back to one sample, sequenced in a study of cytomegalovirus exposure and HLA in healthy donors. 60 Vbeta and 13 Jbeta primers were used in PCR. This table comes from immunoSEQ multiplex PCR, and its TCRdb copy is limited to in-frame clones, with some not included. The table lists 74,000 or so clones, 68% of them singletons. The sequenced sample was PBMCs. Source of these receptors: a woman in her twenties or thirties in good health and CMV-seronegative.

V is TRBV7-2 and J is TRBJ1-3, with a possible D match to TRBD1 (5 bases). Per the germline V gene, CDR1 is SGHTA and CDR2 is FQGNSA. This CDR3 spans 14 amino acids. V was shortened by 5 bases and J by 4 bases, with 12 bases between the two germline ends. The CDR3 spells CASSPDSSGNTIYF. Here the CDR3 DNA reads TGTGCCAGCAGCCCTGACAGTTCGGGAAACACCATATATTTT.

The rearrangement joins TRBV5-4 to TRBJ2-7; 8 positions agree with TRBD2. V shed 5 bases, J shed 7 bases, and the junction held 17 bases outside the gene matches. The V gene's germline CDR1 is SGHNT and CDR2 YYREEE (reference sequence). This CDR3 spans 16 amino acids. The CDR3 nucleotides are TGTGCCAGCAGTTTTACAAGCGGGGGCCGAGTTGAAGAGCAGTACTTC. Translated: CASSFTSGGRVEEQYF.

The V gene is TRBV7-2, the J gene TRBJ2-6; D perhaps matches TRBD2 (6 bases). The CDR3 is 17 amino acids. V shed 0 bases and J shed 4 bases, with 13 bases lying between them. Germline V lookup: CDR1 SGHTA, CDR2 FQGNSA. The CDR3 is CASSLAVGGTGANVLTF. CDR3 DNA sequence: TGTGCCAGCAGCTTAGCGGTGGGCGGGACCGGGGCCAACGTCCTGACTTTC.

This clone was detected only a few times. The chain is built from TRBV6-1 and TRBJ2-1, with 7 nucleotides matching TRBD2. Germline V gene data show CDR1 as MNHNS and CDR2 as SASEGT. With V trimmed by 9 bases and J by 5 bases, 7 bases remained unmatched. The CDR3 runs 13 residues. CDR3 bases: TGTGCCAGTGGGGCTAGCGGCGACAATGAGCAGTTCTTC. Translated, it gives CASGASGDNEQFF.

This chain links TRBV7-9 with TRBJ1-6; D may be TRBD1 (5 bases). Germline V lookup: CDR1 SEHNR, CDR2 FQNEAQ (reference sequence). The CDR3 is 16 amino acids. V was trimmed by 5 bases and J by 5 bases, leaving 16 bases between them. CDR3 coding DNA: TGTGCCAGCAGCCGGGGGAGGTCATCCAATAATTCACCCCTCCACTTT. This translates into CASSRGRSSNNSPLHF.

The table lists this clone with a few counts. The genes are TRBV11-3 and TRBJ1-4; D ambiguous. CDR1 is SGHNT, CDR2 YENEEA, per germline. V gave up 1 base and J gave up 6 bases, with 6 bases separating them. This CDR3 region has 13 residues. CDR3 sequence reads: CASSLVQDEKLFF. CDR3 in DNA: TGTGCCAGCAGCTTAGTTCAGGATGAAAAACTGTTTTTT.

The chain recombines TRBV2 with TRBJ2-3, with 11 bases identical to TRBD2. Trimming cost V 1 base and J 2 bases; bases outside gene matches: 5. This CDR3 has 17 amino acids. Germline V gene data show CDR1 as SNHLY and CDR2 as FYNNEI. CDR3 nucleotides: TGTGCCAGCAGTGAAGGGGCGACTAGCGGGGCCACAGATACGCAGTATTTT. Amino acids: CASSEGATSGATDTQYF.

The genes are TRBV5-1 and TRBJ2-1; D is uncertain. CDR3 size: 15 residues. Germline V gene sequence: CDR1 SGHRS, CDR2 YFSETQ. The germline V and J ends were trimmed by 0 bases and 5 bases, with 12 bases remaining between them. The CDR3: CASSLESKSDNEQFF. The CDR3 DNA reads TGCGCCAGCAGCTTGGAATCTAAGAGCGACAATGAGCAGTTCTTC.

This rearrangement joins TRBV4-1 to TRBJ2-1; D not certain. Germline V lookup: CDR1 MGHRA, CDR2 YSYEKL. This CDR3 contains 16 residues. Trimming cost V 0 bases and J 10 bases, with 19 bases left between them. Written as DNA, the CDR3 is TGCGCCAGCAGCCAAGAGTCGGCGGTGGGTCGATGGGAGCAGTTCTTC. It specifies CASSQESAVGRWEQFF.